The 17 T cell receptor beta chains below come from one sample, sequenced in a study of blood T cell repertoires in COVID-19. Clones were sequenced by immunoSEQ multiplex PCR, and TCRdb holds only the in-frame ones, with some missing. In the table there are 260,000 or so clones, approximately 86% of which are singletons. The source material was peripheral blood. The receptors were gathered from a human donor in a cohort sampled during active COVID-19.

The chain carries TRBV7-2 and TRBJ2-1, with TRBD2 matching 8 bases. Germline lookup yields CDR1 SGHTA and CDR2 FQGNSA. Trimming took 5 bases from V and 7 from J; bases not matched to a gene: 10. This CDR3 contains 15 residues. The CDR3 DNA is TGTGCCAGCAGCCGTAGCGGGATCGGGAGTAATGAGCAGTTCTTC. Translation: CASSRSGIGSNEQFF.

CDR3 region: CASSARSYEQYF. CDR3 nucleotides: TGTGCCAGCAGCGCGCGGAGCTACGAGCAGTACTTC. V usage is TRBV7-9 and J usage is TRBJ2-7; D ambiguous. The CDR3 has 12 amino acids. Trimming shortened V by 5 bases and J by 3 bases, and 8 bases separated the two germline ends. CDR1 and CDR2 from the germline V gene are SEHNR and FQNEAQ (reference sequence). Based on the CDR3 plus reference TRBV7-9 and TRBJ2-7, the full variable domain is DTGVSQNPRHKITKRGQNVTFRCDPISEHNRLYWYRQTLGQGPEFLTYFQNEAQLEKSRLLSDRFSAERPKGSFSTLEIQRTEQGDSAMYLCASSARSYEQYFGPGTRLTVT.

J is TRBJ1-2 and V is TRBV30; possibly TRBD1 for D (6 bases). Per the germline V gene, CDR1 is GTSNPN and CDR2 is SVGIG (reference sequence). This CDR3 has 14 amino acids. V lost 5 bases to trimming and J lost 2 bases, with 15 bases between them. CDR3 sequence reads: CAWDRGGPNYGYTF. The CDR3 DNA reads as TGTGCCTGGGACCGCGGGGGCCCGAACTATGGCTACACCTTC.

This clone was found once. The chain's CDR3 is CASSDKLAGVSGELFF. The CDR3 DNA follows: TGTGCCAGCAGTGATAAGTTAGCGGGAGTTAGCGGGGAGCTGTTTTTT. The chain joins TRBV25-1 to TRBJ2-2; TRBD2 aligns across 9 bases. Germline V gives CDR1 MGHDK, CDR2 SYGVNS. Unmatched junction bases numbered 9, after V lost 3 bases and J lost 7 bases. CDR3 length equals 16 residues.

With regard to this clone: One end of the junction varies from germline; a read error may be responsible. V is TRBV30 and J is TRBJ2-7; tentatively, D is TRBD1 (5 bases). In germline, CDR1 is GTSNPN, CDR2 SVGIG (reference sequence). There are 12 residues in the CDR3. DNA of the CDR3: TGTGCCTGGGCGACGACAGTGGCGAGGTTGGTTTTC. Protein: CAWATTVARLVF.

This chain connects TRBV7-2 to TRBJ1-5; D perhaps matches TRBD1 (6 bases). The CDR3 runs 15 residues. V dropped 6 bases and J dropped 0 bases, with 12 bases sitting between them. Per the germline V gene, CDR1 is SGHTA and CDR2 is FQGNSA. The CDR3 sequence: CASSRWTDSNQPQHF. In DNA form, the CDR3 reads TGTGCCAGCAGTCGATGGACAGATAGCAATCAGCCCCAGCATTTT.

This chain uses TRBV19 with TRBJ1-2; no firm D call. The length of the CDR3 is 12 residues. Per the germline V gene, CDR1 is LNHDA and CDR2 is SQIVND (reference sequence). V was clipped by 11 bases and J by 1 base, with 11 bases between them. The CDR3 here is CASQDYNYGYTF. In DNA, the CDR3 is TGTGCCTCCCAGGACTATAACTATGGCTACACCTTC.

This clone occurred once. J is TRBJ2-1 and V is TRBV5-1, with a tentative D call TRBD2 (6 bases). CDR3 length: 15 amino acids. The germline gives CDR1 SGHRS, CDR2 YFSETQ. Trimming removed 2 bases at V and 2 bases at J, with 11 bases between. This CDR3 reads CASSLISGAYNEQFF. In DNA, the CDR3 is TGCGCCAGCAGCTTAATTAGCGGAGCCTACAATGAGCAGTTCTTC.

The gene calls are TRBV28 and TRBJ2-1; 8 bases line up with TRBD2. Germline lookup yields CDR1 MDHEN and CDR2 SYDVKM. The ends lost 5 bases at V and 8 bases at J; junction bases unmatched: 8. The CDR3 totals 14 residues. The CDR3 loop is CASSQAGVNDEQFF. Written as DNA, the CDR3 is TGTGCCAGCAGTCAAGCGGGAGTTAACGATGAGCAGTTCTTC.

This sequence joins TRBV7-2 and TRBJ2-7; D possibly corresponds to TRBD2 (6 bases). Germline CDR1 and CDR2: SGHTA and FQGNSA. The CDR3 has 16 amino acids. Trimming removed 5 bases at V and 6 bases at J, with 23 bases between. This CDR3 reads CASSATWGEHFLEQYF. CDR3 nucleotide sequence: TGTGCCAGCAGCGCAACCTGGGGGGAACACTTCCTCGAGCAGTACTTC.

The chain is built from TRBV30 and TRBJ1-2; D is ambiguous. Deletions cut 4 bases from V and 2 bases from J, with 11 bases between. The CDR3 has 13 residues. Germline-derived CDR1 and CDR2 are GTSNPN and SVGIG (reference sequence). For the CDR3, the DNA is TGTGCCTGGACGCGGGGTACGAACTATGGCTACACCTTC. Its protein is CAWTRGTNYGYTF.

The V gene is TRBV29-1, the J gene TRBJ1-2, with 10 bases identical to TRBD1. V shed 1 base, J shed 5 bases, and the junction held 1 base outside the gene matches. This CDR3 spans 13 amino acids. Looked up from germline, CDR1 is SQVTM and CDR2 is ANQGSEA. CDR3 sequence reads: CSVEGDRGYGYTF. CDR3 DNA: TGCAGCGTTGAAGGGGACAGGGGTTATGGCTACACCTTC.

This clone has a handful of counts. This chain links TRBV28 with TRBJ1-1; the D is unclear. The CDR3 totals 14 residues. Per the germline V gene, CDR1 is MDHEN and CDR2 is SYDVKM. Trimming pared 3 bases from V and 2 bases from J, leaving 10 bases between. CDR3 DNA sequence: TGTGCCAGCAGTTTTCTAGGCGTTAACACTGAAGCTTTCTTT. As protein: CASSFLGVNTEAFF.

The chain joins TRBV5-5 to TRBJ2-7; 7 bases align to TRBD1. Looked up from germline, CDR1 is SGHKS and CDR2 is YYEKEE (reference sequence). With V trimmed by 0 bases and J by 5 bases, 11 bases remained unmatched. CDR3 size: 16 residues. Here the CDR3 DNA reads TGTGCCAGCAGCTTGGCTCGGGCGAGGGGGCCCCACGAGCAGTACTTC. The encoded protein is CASSLARARGPHEQYF.

The gene calls are TRBV7-8 and TRBJ2-1, with 11 bases lining up with TRBD2. The length of the CDR3 is 15 residues. The junction had 7 bases not matched to a gene; V was cut back by 4 bases and J by 8 bases. Germline V gives CDR1 SGHVS, CDR2 FQNEAQ. The chain's CDR3 is CASSSGLAEGYEQFF. The DNA for the CDR3 is TGTGCCAGCAGCTCGGGACTAGCGGAAGGCTATGAGCAGTTCTTC.

The V and J genes are TRBV12-3 or TRBV12-4 and TRBJ2-7; D ambiguous. V dropped 5 bases and J dropped 0 bases, with 8 bases sitting between them. The CDR3 length is 13 residues. The CDR3 region has the DNA TGTGCCAGCAGTCCCCCCCACTCCTACGAGCAGTACTTC. It codes for CASSPPHSYEQYF.

This chain joins TRBV5-3 and TRBJ1-6; a possible D gene is TRBD1 (6 bases). TRBV5-3 is labeled an ORF, and its function is uncertain. The CDR3 has 14 residues. Trimming removed 2 bases at V and 13 bases at J, with 16 bases between. The CDR3 nucleotides read TGTGCCAGAAGCTTACGACAGGTCCACCTGCCCCTCCACTTT. Residues: CARSLRQVHLPLHF.